This T cell receptor (beta chain) was retrieved from a study of cytotoxic CD8 clonotypes in ibrutinib-treated CLL. Study-wide points: Few clonotypes were public, and these shrank or held steady under treatment.

For TCR beta libraries, about 2 micrograms of genomic DNA were obtained from cryopreserved PBMCs. Data came from immunoSEQ multiplex PCR; TCRdb stores just in-frame clones and leaves some out. The sample includes about 300,000 clones, roughly four fifths of them seen just once. With regard to this clone: What it binds is unknown.

The CDR3 runs to 15 residues. Germline CDR1 is LGHNA and CDR2 is YSLEER. The V gene end was trimmed by 0 bases and the J gene end by 10 bases; junction bases not matched to a gene: 8. The rearrangement uses TRBV4-3 and TRBJ1-4; 7 bases are shared with TRBD1. The source was PBMCs, collected at disease progression, from a patient treated with ibrutinib. The origin of this receptor is a human donor with chronic lymphocytic leukemia. The CDR3 loop is CASSQEQQGRGKLFF. DNA of the CDR3: TGCGCCAGCAGCCAAGAGCAACAGGGGCGAGGAAAACTGTTTTTT.